This TCR beta chain was found in a study of blood T cell repertoires in COVID-19. About the study: COVID-19 samples, acute and convalescent, were from the United States, Italy and Spain.

The J segment lost 8 bases and the V segment lost 1 base, leaving 7 bases of the junction unmatched. CDR3 length: 14 residues. Germline assignment: CDR1 SGHVS and CDR2 FQNEAQ. The cohort comprised adults aged about 18 to 90 years residing in 20 to 25 US areas. Study processing details: Quantification of nucleated cells was approximated via reference gene primer amplification. The data were produced by immunoSEQ multiplex PCR, yet TCRdb's version contains in-frame clones alone and is incomplete. The V and J calls and clone size were taken over from that table, and D and trimming were inferred from the DNA. The sample contains 200,000 to 250,000 clones, 75% to 90% of which appear only once.

The rearrangement uses TRBV7-8 and TRBJ1-2, with 7 bases fitting TRBD1. The source is a woman younger than 35 in a cohort exposed to, infected with or recovered from COVID-19 (not recorded which). Material: PBMCs or T cells enriched from blood (not recorded which). The CDR3 sequence: CASSLGPGGEGYTF. DNA of the CDR3: TGTGCCAGCAGCTTAGGCCCAGGGGGTGAGGGCTACACCTTC. Full variable domain (missing parts from reference TRBV7-8 and TRBJ1-2): GAGVSQSPRYKVAKRGQDVALRCDPISGHVSLFWYQQALGQGPEFLTYFQNEAQLDKSGLPSDRFFAERPEGSVSTLKIQRTQQEDSAVYLCASSLGPGGEGYTFGSGTRLTVV.